This TCR beta chain comes out of a study of CD8+ T cells in alopecia areata. On the study more broadly: Oral tofacitinib (5 to 10 mg twice daily) was administered to treated patients.

Treatment meaning: oral pan-JAK inhibitor, 5-10 mg twice daily. The authors extracted RNA and reverse transcribed it into cDNA as the sequencing template. TCRdb keeps only in-frame clones here, not all; method: immunoSEQ multiplex PCR. The data hold 110,000 or so clones, with about 61% observed a single time. The V gene end was trimmed by 6 bases and the J gene end by 2 bases; junction bases not matched to a gene: 2. This CDR3 region has 13 residues. The germline CDR1 and CDR2 sequences are MGHDK and SYGVNS. This chain uses TRBV25-1 with TRBJ2-7; the match to TRBD1 covers 9 bases. The receptor's source is a human donor with alopecia areata. Sequenced here: CD8+ T cells sorted from blood, sampled at week 4, from a patient treated with tofacitinib. The CDR3 DNA follows: TGTGCCAGCAGAGGGACAGGGACCTACGAGCAGTACTTC. Residues: CASRGTGTYEQYF.